The rows below give T cell receptor beta chains drawn from one sample of a study of T cell responses to AZD1222 COVID-19 vaccine. The repertoire was sequenced with immunoSEQ multiplex PCR; TCRdb's copy has only in-frame clones and lacks some. The sample shows more than 140,000 clones, roughly 88% of them seen only once. Sequenced material: peripheral blood, taken on day 0 of AZD1222 vaccination. These receptors were taken from an adult in good health. Each CDR3 is given with its conserved first and last residue. Fields, in order: D gene, clone size, V gene, J gene, CDR3 protein, CDR3 DNA. A D gene is named only where the DNA matches it firmly. Expanded clones get a size class; other rows say once, few or many, or leave the size out.

d_gene: TRBD1; abundance: .; v_gene: TRBV6-5; j_gene: TRBJ1-5; CDR3aa: CASSLGQSGNQPQHF; CDR3nt: TGTGCCAGCAGTTTGGGACAGTCGGGCAATCAGCCCCAGCATTTT
d_gene: TRBD1; abundance: .; v_gene: TRBV5-4; j_gene: TRBJ1-2; CDR3aa: CASRPGQGSGYTF; CDR3nt: TGTGCCAGCAGACCGGGACAGGGGTCTGGCTACACCTTC
d_gene: .; abundance: once; v_gene: TRBV28; j_gene: TRBJ1-1; CDR3aa: CASSLSRGRSEAFF; CDR3nt: TGTGCCAGCAGTTTATCCAGGGGCCGATCTGAAGCTTTCTTT
d_gene: TRBD2; abundance: .; v_gene: TRBV5-6; j_gene: TRBJ2-5; CDR3aa: CASSFGTSGQETQYF; CDR3nt: TGTGCCAGCAGCTTCGGGACTAGCGGCCAAGAGACCCAGTACTTC
d_gene: TRBD1; abundance: once; v_gene: TRBV7-2; j_gene: TRBJ2-7; CDR3aa: CASSSFTYRGREQYF; CDR3nt: TGTGCCAGCAGCTCCTTTACGTACAGGGGTCGCGAGCAGTACTTC
d_gene: .; abundance: .; v_gene: TRBV6-1; j_gene: TRBJ2-7; CDR3aa: CASSDGYEQYF; CDR3nt: TGTGCCAGCAGTGACGGGTACGAGCAGTACTTC
d_gene: .; abundance: .; v_gene: TRBV14; j_gene: TRBJ2-4; CDR3aa: CASSQDLQGSPSKNIQYF; CDR3nt: TGTGCCAGCAGCCAAGATCTTCAGGGAAGCCCTTCCAAAAACATTCAGTACTTC
d_gene: .; abundance: .; v_gene: TRBV7-2; j_gene: TRBJ2-7; CDR3aa: CASSLVGGSEYEQYF; CDR3nt: TGTGCCAGCAGCTTAGTGGGGGGCAGCGAATACGAGCAGTACTTC
d_gene: .; abundance: .; v_gene: TRBV11-2; j_gene: TRBJ1-3; CDR3aa: CASSFGSGPGNTIYF; CDR3nt: TGTGCCAGCAGCTTCGGCTCGGGGCCTGGAAACACCATATATTTT
d_gene: .; abundance: .; v_gene: TRBV30; j_gene: TRBJ1-5; CDR3aa: CAWSVRGFDQPQHF; CDR3nt: TGTGCCTGGAGTGTACGGGGGTTTGATCAGCCCCAGCATTTT
d_gene: .; abundance: .; v_gene: TRBV10-3; j_gene: TRBJ1-3; CDR3aa: CAISPGTGNTIYF; CDR3nt: TGTGCCATCAGTCCCGGGACAGGAAACACCATATATTTT
d_gene: .; abundance: .; v_gene: TRBV6-5; j_gene: TRBJ1-2; CDR3aa: CASSYGGRVTGYTF; CDR3nt: TGTGCCAGCAGTTACGGAGGGAGGGTAACTGGCTACACCTTC
d_gene: TRBD1; abundance: .; v_gene: TRBV18; j_gene: TRBJ2-2; CDR3aa: CASSDRGSASNTGELFF; CDR3nt: TGTGCCAGCTCAGACAGGGGCAGCGCGTCGAACACCGGGGAGCTGTTTTTT
d_gene: .; abundance: .; v_gene: TRBV27; j_gene: TRBJ1-2; CDR3aa: CASGDHGQIGYGYTF; CDR3nt: TGTGCCAGCGGGGATCATGGACAGATTGGGTATGGCTACACCTTC
d_gene: .; abundance: .; v_gene: TRBV27; j_gene: TRBJ2-1; CDR3aa: CASSAPQGLSYNEQFF; CDR3nt: TGTGCCAGCAGTGCCCCACAGGGACTATCCTACAATGAGCAGTTCTTC
d_gene: TRBD1; abundance: .; v_gene: TRBV11-2; j_gene: TRBJ1-4; CDR3aa: CASSSGQGREKLFF; CDR3nt: TGTGCCAGCAGCTCGGGACAGGGGAGAGAAAAACTGTTTTTT
d_gene: TRBD1; abundance: .; v_gene: TRBV6-4; j_gene: TRBJ1-1; CDR3aa: CASRMGQASPEAFF; CDR3nt: TGTGCCAGCAGAATGGGACAGGCTTCACCAGAAGCTTTCTTT
d_gene: .; abundance: .; v_gene: TRBV4-2; j_gene: TRBJ2-2; CDR3aa: CASRGRDTGELFF; CDR3nt: TGTGCCAGTCGGGGACGGGACACCGGGGAGCTGTTTTTT
d_gene: .; abundance: .; v_gene: TRBV30; j_gene: TRBJ1-5; CDR3aa: CAWSSQMNQPQHF; CDR3nt: TGTGCCTGGAGTAGTCAGATGAATCAGCCCCAGCATTTT
d_gene: .; abundance: .; v_gene: TRBV28; j_gene: TRBJ1-5; CDR3aa: CASTTFGPQHF; CDR3nt: TGTGCCAGCACCACTTTCGGGCCCCAGCATTTT
d_gene: TRBD2; abundance: .; v_gene: TRBV11-3; j_gene: TRBJ2-3; CDR3aa: CASSLAVLAVTSTDTQYF; CDR3nt: TGTGCCAGCAGCTTAGCCGTACTAGCGGTAACAAGCACAGATACGCAGTATTTT
d_gene: TRBD1; abundance: .; v_gene: TRBV28; j_gene: TRBJ1-2; CDR3aa: CASSLPRQGGYGYTF; CDR3nt: TGTGCCAGCAGTTTACCTCGACAGGGGGGATATGGCTACACCTTC
d_gene: .; abundance: .; v_gene: TRBV7-2; j_gene: TRBJ1-3; CDR3aa: CASSLVVDPGNTIYF; CDR3nt: TGTGCCAGCAGCTTAGTGGTGGATCCCGGAAACACCATATATTTT
d_gene: .; abundance: .; v_gene: TRBV9; j_gene: TRBJ2-2; CDR3aa: CASSSGPLGMFF; CDR3nt: TGTGCCAGCAGCTCCGGCCCCCTCGGGATGTTTTTT
d_gene: .; abundance: .; v_gene: TRBV7-9; j_gene: TRBJ1-1; CDR3aa: CASSLDLSTASHTEAFF; CDR3nt: TGTGCCAGCAGCTTAGATTTGTCCACGGCTTCGCACACTGAAGCTTTCTTT